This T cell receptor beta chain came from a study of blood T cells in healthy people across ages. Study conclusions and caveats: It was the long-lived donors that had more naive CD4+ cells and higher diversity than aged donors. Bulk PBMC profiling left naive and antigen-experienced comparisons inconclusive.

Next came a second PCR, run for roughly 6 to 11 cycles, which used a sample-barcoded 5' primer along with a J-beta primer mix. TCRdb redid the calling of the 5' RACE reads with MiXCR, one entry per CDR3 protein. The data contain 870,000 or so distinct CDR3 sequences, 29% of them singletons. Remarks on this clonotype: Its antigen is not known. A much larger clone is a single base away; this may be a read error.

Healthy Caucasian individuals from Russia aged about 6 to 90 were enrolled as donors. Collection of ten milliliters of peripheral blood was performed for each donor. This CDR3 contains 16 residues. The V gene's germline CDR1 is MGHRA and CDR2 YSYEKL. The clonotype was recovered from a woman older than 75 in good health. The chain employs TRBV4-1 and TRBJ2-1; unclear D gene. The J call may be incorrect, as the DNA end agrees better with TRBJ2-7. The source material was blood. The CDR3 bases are TGCGCCAGCAGCCCCGGAATTCTTGGCTCCTACAATGAGCAGTACTTC. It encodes CASSPGILGSYNEQYF.